Presented here are 6 T cell receptor beta chains from one specimen sequenced in a study of naive and memory T cell subsets. Both TRBC1 and TRBC2 were covered by a beta constant-region primer of two equimolar oligonucleotides. Four rounds of PCR amplified the ligated cDNA using nested alpha and beta constant-region primers plus SP2. TCRdb reprocessed the UMI-ligation and nested PCR reads with MiXCR, giving one entry per CDR3 protein. The table records over 100,000 distinct CDR3 sequences, approximately 37% of them present only once. Material for sequencing was central memory CD4+ T cells from blood. These receptors were taken from a human donor in good health.

This clonotype was counted only a few times. The DNA of the CDR3 is TGTGCCATCAGTGGTAGCCCTGGGGGCTCCTACAATGAGCAGTTCTTC. This translates into CAISGSPGGSYNEQFF. The chain couples TRBV10-3 to TRBJ2-1; D might be TRBD1 or TRBD2, each matching 5 bases. The germline CDR1 and CDR2 sequences are ENHRY and SYGVKD. The CDR3 consists of 16 residues. V lost 4 bases to trimming and J lost 0 bases, with 13 bases between them.

Note on this clonotype: At one boundary the junction diverges from the germline segment, which might be a read error. This sequence joins TRBV6-1 and TRBJ1-2, with D uncertain. Germline values: CDR1 MNHNS, CDR2 SASEGT. The CDR3 loop spans 14 amino acids. DNA of the CDR3: TGTGCCAGCAGTGAAGACACAGCTAACTATGGCTACATCTTC. It encodes CASSEDTANYGYIF.

The chain links TRBV5-1 to TRBJ2-1, with D perhaps matching TRBD2 (6 bases). The CDR3 contains 15 residues. V was clipped by 4 bases and J by 7 bases, with 18 bases between them. Germline lookup yields CDR1 SGHRS and CDR2 YFSETQ. For the CDR3, the DNA is TGCGCCAGCAGCAAGAGCGGGCCCGCCTTTAATGAGCAGTTCTTC. This encodes CASSKSGPAFNEQFF.

A few counts support this clonotype. This chain links TRBV5-1 with TRBJ1-1, with TRBD1 as a possible D gene (6 bases). The V end was cut by 3 bases, the J end by 4 bases, with 13 bases between. CDR1 and CDR2 (germline): SGHRS, YFSETQ. The CDR3 length is 14 residues. The DNA of the CDR3 is TGCGCCAGCAGCTCACCGACAGGTACCACTGAAGCTTTCTTT. This gives the protein CASSSPTGTTEAFF. The variable domain in full, with the rest retrieved from reference TRBV5-1 and TRBJ1-1, is KAGVTQTPRYLIKTRGQQVTLSCSPISGHRSVSWYQQTPGQGLQFLFEYFSETQRNKGNFPGRFSGRQFSNSRSEMNVSTLELGDSALYLCASSSPTGTTEAFFGQGTRLTVV.

The sample holds a few counts of this clonotype. The rearrangement links TRBV19 to TRBJ1-5; no clear D gene. The V end was cut by 6 bases, the J end by 2 bases, with 14 bases between. The CDR3 has 15 residues. Looked up from germline, CDR1 is LNHDA and CDR2 is SQIVND (reference sequence). The CDR3 nucleotides are TGTGCCAGTAGGGAAGTGGCATTCCGCAATCAGCCCCAGCATTTT. Protein product: CASREVAFRNQPQHF.

The chain recombines TRBV5-1 with TRBJ2-1, with TRBD2 matching 7 bases. J gave up 0 bases and V 5 bases, and 8 bases lay outside the gene matches. CDR3 length equals 16 residues. CDR1 SGHRS and CDR2 YFSETQ come from the germline V gene. CDR3 sequence reads: CASSSTGGSSYNEQFF. As DNA, the CDR3 is TGCGCCAGCAGTTCAACCGGGGGGAGCTCCTACAATGAGCAGTTCTTC.